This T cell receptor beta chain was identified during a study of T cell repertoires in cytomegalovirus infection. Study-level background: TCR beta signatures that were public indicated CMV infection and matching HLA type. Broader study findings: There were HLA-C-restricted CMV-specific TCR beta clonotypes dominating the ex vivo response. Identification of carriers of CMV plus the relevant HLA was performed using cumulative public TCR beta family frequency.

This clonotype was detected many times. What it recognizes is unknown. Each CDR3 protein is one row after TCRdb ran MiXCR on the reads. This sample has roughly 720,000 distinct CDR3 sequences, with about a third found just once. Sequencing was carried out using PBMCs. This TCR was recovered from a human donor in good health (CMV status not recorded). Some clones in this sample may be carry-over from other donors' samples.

CDR3 coding DNA: TGTGCCAGCAAAGAGGGACAGGGTTGGAATGAGCAGTTCTTC. It encodes CASKEGQGWNEQFF. This chain uses TRBV12-3 or TRBV12-4 with TRBJ2-1; TRBD1 matches at 9 bases. The CDR3 contains 14 residues. V dropped 7 bases and J dropped 7; count of bases not matched to a gene: 8.